This T cell receptor beta chain was captured by sequencing in a study of regulatory T cells in long-lasting Graves disease. The length of the CDR3 is 14 residues. Germline V gene sequence: CDR1 MNHGY, CDR2 SVAAGI. Trimming pared 2 bases from V and 2 bases from J, leaving 10 bases between. Sample time point: newly diagnosed GD, antithyroid drugs for less than 3 months. PBMCs were the source of the RNA used for TCR sequencing. Combining iRepertoire HTBI primers with Arm-PCR of CDR3 regions, the authors built TCR beta libraries. Per the authors' pipeline: In the combined samples, under 80 TRBV and 15 or so TRBJ segments were identified. One entry per CDR3 protein, called by TCRdb with MiXCR from the multiplex PCR reads. The V and J calls follow TCRdb's processing rather than the paper's. The repertoire includes over 350,000 distinct CDR3 sequences, 14% of them detected once, and approximately 17% sits in the top ten.

This clonotype was counted a few times. No antigen is known for it. Study conclusions and caveats: Persistent Graves' patients showed less TCR diversity than newly diagnosed ones.

The same data also went into a second study, on T cells in Graves' hyperthyroidism and ophthalmopathy. That paper adds: A set of HTBI primers served as the primers for a first-round RT-PCR of the TCR CDR3.

The input for sequencing was peripheral blood mononuclear cells (PBMCs), taken at new diagnosis, from a patient treated with antithyroid drugs. The receptor comes from a woman between 50 and 59 years old with Graves disease. The rearrangement uses TRBV6-9 and TRBJ2-7, with D possibly being TRBD2 (6 bases). DNA for the CDR3: TGTGCCAGCAGTTATAGCGGGTGGACCTACGAGCAGTACTTC. This sequence encodes CASSYSGWTYEQYF.